These 25 T cell receptor beta chains were all obtained from the same sample, sequenced in a study of blood T cell repertoires in COVID-19. The repertoire was sequenced with immunoSEQ multiplex PCR; TCRdb's copy has only in-frame clones and lacks some. In the table there are about 170,000 clones, around 82% of which are singletons. The specimen was peripheral blood. The source is a woman in her seventies who had recovered from COVID-19.

The chain carries TRBV18 and TRBJ2-7, with 10 bases fitting TRBD1. The germline V gene has CDR1 KGHSH and CDR2 LQKENI. Trimming took 0 bases from V and 6 from J; bases not matched to a gene: 2. The CDR3 totals 14 residues. The CDR3 spells CASSPPDRGREQYF. In DNA form, the CDR3 reads TGTGCCAGCTCACCACCTGACAGGGGGCGCGAGCAGTACTTC.

J is TRBJ1-2 and V is TRBV5-4, with TRBD1 matching over 11 bases. The CDR3 runs 13 residues. Trimming at V came to 3 bases and at J to 8 bases, leaving 3 bases not matched to a gene. Germline CDR1 is SGHNT and CDR2 is YYREEE (reference sequence). The CDR3: CASSSRDRGGYTF. The DNA for the CDR3 is TGTGCCAGCAGCTCCCGGGACAGGGGGGGCTACACCTTC. The full variable domain, its missing parts supplied by reference TRBV5-4 and TRBJ1-2, is ETGVTQSPTHLIKTRGQQVTLRCSSQSGHNTVSWYQQALGQGPQFIFQYYREEENGRGNFPPRFSGLQFPNYSSELNVNALELDDSALYLCASSSRDRGGYTFGSGTRLTVV.

The rearrangement links TRBV3-1 (or the pseudogene TRBV3-2) to TRBJ2-5; D not certain. The CDR3 runs 12 residues. Trimming took off 1 base at V and 7 bases at J, with 7 bases between the two ends. Germline V CDR1 and CDR2: LGHDT, YNNKEL (reference sequence). CDR3 in amino acids: CASSQVVATQYF. In DNA form, the CDR3 reads TGTGCCAGCAGCCAAGTGGTGGCGACCCAGTACTTC.

This chain connects TRBV25-1 to TRBJ1-2; D is perhaps TRBD1 (5 bases). V lost 4 bases and J 2 bases, leaving 14 bases between the germline ends. The CDR3 spans 15 residues. Per germline, CDR1 MGHDK and CDR2 SYGVNS. CDR3 residues: CASSVPEGPNYGYTF. The DNA of the CDR3 is TGTGCCAGCAGTGTTCCGGAGGGACCCAACTATGGCTACACCTTC.

The gene calls are TRBV5-1 and TRBJ2-3; 11 bases are shared with TRBD1. V dropped 4 bases and J dropped 5; count of bases not matched to a gene: 6. The CDR3 runs 15 residues. CDR1 SGHRS and CDR2 YFSETQ come from the germline V gene. CDR3 in amino acids: CASSPGTGGLDTQYF. CDR3 DNA: TGCGCCAGCAGCCCAGGGACAGGGGGGTTAGATACGCAGTATTTT.

The chain combines TRBV9 with TRBJ1-3, with a weak D call TRBD1 (5 bases). Germline assignment: CDR1 SGDLS and CDR2 YYNGEE. This CDR3 comprises 13 residues. The germline V and J ends were trimmed by 0 bases and 8 bases, with 9 bases remaining between them. This CDR3 reads CASSVGSGDTIYF. The CDR3 DNA reads as TGTGCCAGCAGCGTAGGGTCGGGGGACACCATATATTTT.

The J gene is TRBJ1-1, the V gene TRBV7-3; D possibly corresponds to TRBD1 (6 bases). This CDR3 is built from 13 residues. Trimming removed 5 bases from V and 1 base from J, with 8 bases in between. Germline V lookup: CDR1 SGHTA, CDR2 FQGTGA. CDR3 in DNA: TGTGCCAGCAGCCAGGGGAGGAACACTGAAGCTTTCTTT. Amino acids: CASSQGRNTEAFF.

V gene TRBV19 combines with J gene TRBJ1-5; TRBD1 might be the D (5 bases). V was shortened by 6 bases and J by 6 bases, with 24 bases between the two germline ends. This CDR3 has 17 residues. CDR1 is LNHDA and CDR2 is SQIVND in the germline V gene (reference sequence). The CDR3 nucleotides read TGTGCCAGTAGCCCCTGGGGACCCCTCCCCGGGGGTCAGCCCCAGCATTTT. It is translated as CASSPWGPLPGGQPQHF.

The V call is TRBV30, the J call TRBJ2-1; possible D gene TRBD2, 5 bases. CDR1 is GTSNPN and CDR2 is SVGIG in the germline V gene (reference sequence). Between the trimmed V and J ends, which lost 2 bases and 2 bases, there was a span of 10 bases. This CDR3 region has 14 residues. CDR3 sequence (DNA): TGTGCCTGGAGTCCGGGGAGTCCCTACAATGAGCAGTTCTTC. Amino acids: CAWSPGSPYNEQFF.

A few counts support this clone. This rearrangement joins TRBV3-1 (or the pseudogene TRBV3-2) to TRBJ1-5; possible D gene TRBD1, 5 bases. Deletions cut 0 bases from V and 4 bases from J, with 16 bases between. The CDR3 consists of 17 residues. The germline CDR1 and CDR2 sequences are LGHDT and YNNKEL (reference sequence). CDR3 in amino acids: CASSQDPGLSRNQPQHF. CDR3 coding DNA: TGTGCCAGCAGCCAAGATCCAGGGCTGAGTAGGAATCAGCCCCAGCATTTT.

The chain employs TRBV6-6 and TRBJ2-3; 9 bases fit TRBD1. The V and J ends lost 5 bases and 1 base, in that order; junction bases with no gene match: 7. The germline V gene has CDR1 MNHNY and CDR2 SVGAGI (reference sequence). The CDR3 contains 16 residues. The CDR3 reads CASSTPDRGGTDTQYF. CDR3 nucleotides: TGTGCCAGCAGTACCCCGGACAGGGGAGGCACAGATACGCAGTATTTT.

This sequence joins TRBV5-1 and TRBJ2-1, with 7 bases aligning to TRBD2. The CDR3 covers 13 residues. V dropped 0 bases and J dropped 9; count of bases not matched to a gene: 3. CDR1 is SGHRS, CDR2 YFSETQ, per germline. The CDR3 loop is CASSLGPGGEQFF. The DNA of the CDR3 is TGCGCCAGCAGCTTGGGCCCGGGGGGTGAGCAGTTCTTC.

The V call is TRBV6-4, the J call TRBJ2-3; 7 nucleotides line up with TRBD2. Unmatched junction bases numbered 7, after V lost 6 bases and J lost 1 base. Germline V CDR1 and CDR2: MRHNA, SNTAGT. The CDR3 is 15 residues long. The CDR3 DNA follows: TGTGCCAGCAGGCCCTCTAGCGGACGCACAGATACGCAGTATTTT. This sequence encodes CASRPSSGRTDTQYF.

This clone was seen just once. This chain joins TRBV12-3 or TRBV12-4 and TRBJ2-7, with D possibly being TRBD2 (5 bases). Deletions cut 10 bases from V and 3 bases from J, with 16 bases between. This CDR3 comprises 13 residues. This CDR3 reads CATRGGESYEQYF. The CDR3 nucleotides are TGTGCCACCCGGGGTGGGGAAAGCTACGAGCAGTACTTC.

This chain links TRBV19 with TRBJ2-1, with 7 bases that match TRBD1. Germline-derived CDR1 and CDR2 are LNHDA and SQIVND (reference sequence). This CDR3 spans 13 amino acids. The trim removed 3 bases at V and 10 bases at J, leaving 6 bases unmatched. The CDR3 loop is CASSIRGQSEQFF. For the CDR3, the DNA is TGTGCCAGTAGTATTAGGGGACAGTCGGAGCAGTTCTTC. Supplemented by reference TRBV19 and TRBJ2-1, the full variable domain reads DGGITQSPKYLFRKEGQNVTLSCEQNLNHDAMYWYRQDPGQGLRLIYYSQIVNDFQKGDIAEGYSVSREKKESFPLTVTSAQKNPTAFYLCASSIRGQSEQFFGPGTRLTVL.

The CDR3 bases are TGTGCCAGCAGCTTAGTTCCAGGGGTGAACACTGAAGCTTTCTTT. Translating gives CASSLVPGVNTEAFF. The rearrangement uses TRBV7-2 and TRBJ1-1, with a possible D match to TRBD1 (6 bases). The germline gives CDR1 SGHTA, CDR2 FQGNSA. The CDR3 is made up of 15 amino acids. V lost 1 base to trimming and J lost 0 bases, with 9 bases between them.

The chain couples TRBV7-3 to TRBJ2-1; D not resolved. V was clipped by 2 bases and J by 6 bases, with 8 bases between them. Germline CDR1 SGHTA, CDR2 FQGTGA. The CDR3 is 13 amino acids. CDR3 residues: CASSLGSGNEQFF. The CDR3 nucleotides read TGTGCCAGCAGCTTAGGGTCAGGCAATGAGCAGTTCTTC.

The chain has TRBV7-9 and TRBJ1-2, with D perhaps TRBD1 (5 bases). Deletions cut 2 bases from V and 8 bases from J, with 12 bases between. Germline V CDR1 and CDR2: SEHNR, FQNEAQ (reference sequence). The CDR3 is made up of 13 amino acids. As DNA, the CDR3 is TGTGCCAGCAGCTTACCAGGGTCAAACGGCTACACCTTC. The encoded protein is CASSLPGSNGYTF.

The chain joins TRBV29-1 to TRBJ2-7; TRBD2 matches 8 bases. The CDR3 length is 14 residues. Unmatched junction bases numbered 7, after V lost 4 bases and J lost 2 bases. Germline assignment: CDR1 SQVTM and CDR2 ANQGSEA. CDR3 sequence: CSVVREGVTYEQYF. The CDR3, as DNA: TGCAGCGTTGTTCGGGAGGGGGTAACCTACGAGCAGTACTTC.

J is TRBJ2-2 and V is TRBV7-9; 12 bases are shared with TRBD2. J was trimmed by 7 bases and V by 5 bases; bases with no gene match: 11. Germline CDR1 SEHNR, CDR2 FQNEAQ (reference sequence). The CDR3 loop spans 17 amino acids. This chain's CDR3 is CASSPRLAGVGRGELFF. The CDR3, as DNA: TGTGCCAGCAGCCCCCGACTAGCGGGAGTGGGACGCGGGGAGCTGTTTTTT.

The chain carries TRBV3-1 (or the pseudogene TRBV3-2) and TRBJ1-2, with D perhaps matching TRBD1 (6 bases). Germline CDR1 LGHDT, CDR2 YNNKEL (reference sequence). The V gene lost 4 bases and the J gene lost 2 bases, with 14 bases spanning the gap. CDR3 length: 15 residues. The CDR3 nucleotides read TGTGCCAGCAGCCCCGCCGGGGGGCCCAACTATGGCTACACCTTC. It is translated as CASSPAGGPNYGYTF.

The V and J genes are TRBV4-3 and TRBJ2-7; TRBD2 aligns across 13 bases. CDR1 and CDR2 from the germline V gene are LGHNA and YSLEER. CDR3 length: 16 residues. Trimming at V came to 1 base and at J to 2 bases, leaving 2 bases not matched to a gene. Here the CDR3 DNA reads TGCGCCAGCAGCCAAGGACTAGCGGGAGGCCCCTACGAGCAGTACTTC. Encoded protein: CASSQGLAGGPYEQYF.

The chain carries TRBV9 and TRBJ1-5; 7 nucleotides agree with TRBD1. Trimming cost V 4 bases and J 4 bases; bases outside gene matches: 8. This CDR3 contains 15 residues. Per germline, CDR1 SGDLS and CDR2 YYNGEE. Here the CDR3 DNA reads TGTGCCAGCAGCCCCGGACAGGCGACGAATCAGCCCCAGCATTTT. Its protein product is CASSPGQATNQPQHF.

As regards this clone: It is likely a read error: a sequence one base away is far more abundant. The chain employs TRBV6-2 or TRBV6-3 and TRBJ2-3; the D is unclear. Trimming took off 7 bases at V and 6 bases at J, with 20 bases between the two ends. Germline V lookup: CDR1 MNHEY, CDR2 SVGEGT. CDR3 length equals 15 residues. The DNA of the CDR3 is TGTGCCAGCAACCCCCGCCGGTACGAAGCGGATACGCAGTATTTT. This translates into CASNPRRYEADTQYF.

This sequence joins TRBV18 and TRBJ1-5, with 8 bases that match TRBD1. The germline V gene encodes CDR1 KGHSH and CDR2 LQKENI. V gave up 4 bases and J gave up 3 bases; unmatched junction bases: 2. This CDR3 contains 14 residues. The CDR3 coding sequence is TGTGCCAGCTCACTGGGACAGGACAATCAGCCCCAGCATTTT. It yields the protein CASSLGQDNQPQHF.